This T cell receptor beta chain derives from a study of blood T cells in healthy people across ages. General study findings and limits: More naive CD4+ cells and higher diversity were found in long-lived than in aged donors.

CDR3 length: 14 residues. The germline V gene encodes CDR1 SGHTS and CDR2 YDEGEE. V was clipped by 2 bases and J by 9 bases, with 12 bases between them. Alongside a J-beta primer mix, a sample-barcoded 5' primer served in a second PCR lasting roughly 6 to 11 cycles. TCRdb fed the 5' RACE reads into MiXCR, producing one record per CDR3 protein. Of some 900,000 distinct CDR3 sequences detected, around 48% appear once; the ten largest clones hold over 10%. The sample holds one count of this clonotype. Its specificity is not known. The origin of this receptor is a man under 40 in good health. The chain has TRBV5-8 and TRBJ1-6; possibly TRBD1 for D (5 bases). The specimen was blood. The CDR3 loop reads CASSLGTRGSPLHF. In DNA form, the CDR3 reads TGTGCCAGCAGCTTAGGGACCCGGGGTTCACCCCTCCACTTT. The whole variable domain, remainder taken from reference TRBV5-8 and TRBJ1-6, is EAGVTQSPTHLIKTRGQQATLRCSPISGHTSVYWYQQALGLGLQFLLWYDEGEERNRGNFPPRFSGRQFPNYSSELNVNALELEDSALYLCASSLGTRGSPLHFGNGTRLTVT.